Given below is one T cell receptor (beta chain) in context. Its target is not known. This entry comes from a study of CD8 T cells in ankylosing spondylitis. Notes on the study in general: Seemingly distinctive of ankylosing spondylitis blood was a TCR beta motif formed by eight highly homologous variants. Reports say disease-linked clones showed up significantly more in matched ankylosing spondylitis synovial fluid.

TCR beta libraries were made by quantitative 5'-RACE with molecular barcodes. TCRdb analysed the 5' RACE reads with MiXCR anew, one entry per CDR3 protein. The sample contains under 150,000 distinct CDR3 sequences, roughly 13% of which appear only once. V was trimmed by 3 bases and J by 4 bases, leaving 12 bases between them. The CDR3 extends over 14 amino acids. Material for sequencing was blood, either unsorted or a sorted T cell fraction (not recorded which). The chain combines TRBV12-3 or TRBV12-4 with TRBJ1-1; D is possibly TRBD1 (6 bases). The TCR was taken from a female donor with ankylosing spondylitis or in good health (not recorded which). DNA for the CDR3: TGTGCCAGCAGTTTCCGGGACAAGGGCACTGAAGCTTTCTTT. It is translated as CASSFRDKGTEAFF.